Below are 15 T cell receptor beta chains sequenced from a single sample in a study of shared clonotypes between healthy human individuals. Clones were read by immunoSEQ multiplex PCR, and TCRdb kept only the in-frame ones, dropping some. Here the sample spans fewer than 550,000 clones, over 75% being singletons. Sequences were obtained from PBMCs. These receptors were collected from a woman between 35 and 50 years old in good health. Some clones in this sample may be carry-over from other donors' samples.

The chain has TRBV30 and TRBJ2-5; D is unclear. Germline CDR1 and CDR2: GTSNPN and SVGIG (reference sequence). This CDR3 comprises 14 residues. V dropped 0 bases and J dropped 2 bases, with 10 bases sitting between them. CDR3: CAWSVTGNQETQYF. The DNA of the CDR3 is TGTGCCTGGAGTGTAACCGGAAATCAAGAGACCCAGTACTTC.

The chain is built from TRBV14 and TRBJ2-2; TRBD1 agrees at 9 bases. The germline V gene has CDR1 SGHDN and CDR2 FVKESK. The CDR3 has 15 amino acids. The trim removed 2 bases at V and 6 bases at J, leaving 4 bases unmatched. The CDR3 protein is CASSQRDRVSGELFF. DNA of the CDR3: TGTGCCAGCAGCCAACGGGACAGGGTCTCCGGGGAGCTGTTTTTT. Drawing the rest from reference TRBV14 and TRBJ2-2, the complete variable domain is EAGVTQFPSHSVIEKGQTVTLRCDPISGHDNLYWYRRVMGKEIKFLLHFVKESKQDESGMPNNRFLAERTGGTYSTLKVQPAELEDSGVYFCASSQRDRVSGELFFGEGSRLTVL.

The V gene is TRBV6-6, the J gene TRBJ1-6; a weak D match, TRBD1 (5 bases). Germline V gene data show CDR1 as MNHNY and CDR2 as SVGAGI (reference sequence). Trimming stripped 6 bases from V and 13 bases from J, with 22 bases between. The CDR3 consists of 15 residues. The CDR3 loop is CASRLRGTQPIPLHF. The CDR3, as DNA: TGTGCCAGCAGACTACGGGGGACGCAACCAATTCCCCTCCACTTT.

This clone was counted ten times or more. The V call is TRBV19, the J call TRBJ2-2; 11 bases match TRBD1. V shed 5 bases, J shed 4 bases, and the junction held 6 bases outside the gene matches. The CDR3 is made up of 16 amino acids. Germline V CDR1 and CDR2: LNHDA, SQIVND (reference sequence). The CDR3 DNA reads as TGTGCCAGTAGTGGACAGGGGGCCGTTGCCACCGGGGAGCTGTTTTTT. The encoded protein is CASSGQGAVATGELFF.

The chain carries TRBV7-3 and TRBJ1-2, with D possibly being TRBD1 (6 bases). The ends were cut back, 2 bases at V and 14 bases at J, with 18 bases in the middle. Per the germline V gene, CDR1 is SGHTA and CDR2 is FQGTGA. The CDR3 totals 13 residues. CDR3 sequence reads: CASSLRGSQGLTF. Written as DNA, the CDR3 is TGTGCCAGCAGCTTACGAGGTTCACAGGGCCTTACCTTC.

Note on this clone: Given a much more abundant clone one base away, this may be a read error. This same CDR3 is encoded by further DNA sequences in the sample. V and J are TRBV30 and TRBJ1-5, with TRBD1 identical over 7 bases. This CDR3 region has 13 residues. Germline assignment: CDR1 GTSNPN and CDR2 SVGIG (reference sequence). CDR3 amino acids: CAWSTGADQPQHF. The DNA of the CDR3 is TGTGCCTGGTCCACAGGGGCCGATCAGCCCCAGCACTTT. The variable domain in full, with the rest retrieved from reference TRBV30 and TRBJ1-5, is SQTIHQWPATLVQPVGSPLSLECTVEGTSNPNLYWYRQAAGRGLQLLFYSVGIGQISSEVPQNLSASRPQDRQFILSSKKLLLSDSGFYLCAWSTGADQPQHFGDGTRLSIL.

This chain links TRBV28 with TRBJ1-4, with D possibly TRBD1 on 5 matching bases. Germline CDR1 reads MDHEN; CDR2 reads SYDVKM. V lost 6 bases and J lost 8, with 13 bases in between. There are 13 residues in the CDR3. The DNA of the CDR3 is TGTGCCAGCAGCCCTTTCACAGGCGAAAAACTGTTTTTT. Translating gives CASSPFTGEKLFF.

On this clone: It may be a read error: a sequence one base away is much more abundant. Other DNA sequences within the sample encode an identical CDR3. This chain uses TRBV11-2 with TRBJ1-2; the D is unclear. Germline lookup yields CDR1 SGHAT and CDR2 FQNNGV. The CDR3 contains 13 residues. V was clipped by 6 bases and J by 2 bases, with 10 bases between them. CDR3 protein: CASSSAVNYGYTF. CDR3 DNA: TGTGCCAGCAGTTCAGCTGTAAACTATGGCTACACCTTC.

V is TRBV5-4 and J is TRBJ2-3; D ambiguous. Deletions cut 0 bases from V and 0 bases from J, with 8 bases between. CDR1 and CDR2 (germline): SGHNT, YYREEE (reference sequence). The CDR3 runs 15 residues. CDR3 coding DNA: TGTGCCAGCAGCTTGGCTGTATCGAGCACAGATACGCAGTATTTT. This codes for CASSLAVSSTDTQYF. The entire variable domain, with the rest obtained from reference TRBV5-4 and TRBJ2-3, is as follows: ETGVTQSPTHLIKTRGQQVTLRCSSQSGHNTVSWYQQALGQGPQFIFQYYREEENGRGNFPPRFSGLQFPNYSSELNVNALELDDSALYLCASSLAVSSTDTQYFGPGTRLTVL.

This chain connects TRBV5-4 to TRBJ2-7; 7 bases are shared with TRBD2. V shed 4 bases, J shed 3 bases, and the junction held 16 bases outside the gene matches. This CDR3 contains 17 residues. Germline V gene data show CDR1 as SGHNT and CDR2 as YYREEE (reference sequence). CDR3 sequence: CASSQSVSREILYEQYF. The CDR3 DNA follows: TGTGCCAGCAGCCAATCGGTATCGCGGGAGATTCTCTACGAGCAGTACTTC.

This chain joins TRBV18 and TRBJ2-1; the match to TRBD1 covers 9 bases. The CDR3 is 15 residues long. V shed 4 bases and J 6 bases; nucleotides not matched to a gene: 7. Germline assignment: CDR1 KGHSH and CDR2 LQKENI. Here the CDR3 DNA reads TGTGCCAGCTCACTTCTTCAGGACAGGGGCAATGAGCAGTTCTTC. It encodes CASSLLQDRGNEQFF.

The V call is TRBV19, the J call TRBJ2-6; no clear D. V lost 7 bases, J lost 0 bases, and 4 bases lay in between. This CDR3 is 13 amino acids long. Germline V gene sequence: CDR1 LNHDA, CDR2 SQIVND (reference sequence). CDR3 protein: CASTASGANVLTF. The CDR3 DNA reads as TGTGCCAGTACTGCCTCTGGGGCCAACGTCCTGACTTTC.

The CDR3 reads CASRDPGTLPYEQYF. The CDR3 nucleotides are TGTGCCAGCAGAGACCCCGGGACTTTGCCCTACGAGCAGTACTTC. The chain has TRBV28 and TRBJ2-7; D is possibly TRBD2 (6 bases). The CDR3 consists of 15 residues. Trimming pared 6 bases from V and 2 bases from J, leaving 17 bases between. Germline values: CDR1 MDHEN, CDR2 SYDVKM.

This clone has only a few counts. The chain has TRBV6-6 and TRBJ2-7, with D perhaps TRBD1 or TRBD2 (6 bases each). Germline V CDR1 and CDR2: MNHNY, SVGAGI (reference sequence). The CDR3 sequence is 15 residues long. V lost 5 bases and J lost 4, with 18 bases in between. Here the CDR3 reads CASSLSAGAGYEQYF. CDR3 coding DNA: TGTGCCAGCAGTCTCTCTGCAGGGGCGGGGTACGAGCAGTACTTC.

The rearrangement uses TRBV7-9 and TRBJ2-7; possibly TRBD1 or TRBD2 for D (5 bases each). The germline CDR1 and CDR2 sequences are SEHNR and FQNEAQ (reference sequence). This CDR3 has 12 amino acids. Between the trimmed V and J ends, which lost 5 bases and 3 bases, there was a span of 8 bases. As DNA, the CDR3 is TGTGCCAGCAGCGTGGGGGACTACGAGCAGTACTTC. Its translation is CASSVGDYEQYF.